These T cell receptor beta chains were read from a single sample in a study of blood T cell repertoires in COVID-19. The assay was immunoSEQ multiplex PCR, and TCRdb's table has in-frame clones only and misses some. In the table there are over 150,000 clones, approximately 85% of which are singletons. Specimen: peripheral blood. These receptors were obtained from a man aged 55 to 70 with COVID-19, enrolled during active disease. The CDR3 runs from the conserved cysteine through the conserved F or W. The order of the fields is D gene, V gene, J gene, clone size, CDR3 protein, CDR3 DNA. The D gene is left open where the match is weak. Not all rows give a size; the values are once, few, many and, for expanded clones, a class.

-	TRBV24-1	TRBJ1-3	-	CATSDAAGGGGNTIYF	TGTGCCACCAGTGATGCGGCCGGCGGGGGAGGAAACACCATATATTTT
TRBD1	TRBV27	TRBJ1-6	-	CASSTQGVNSPLHF	TGTGCCAGCAGCACACAGGGGGTTAATTCACCCCTCCACTTT
TRBD1	TRBV5-6	TRBJ1-5	-	CASSDGQENNQPQHF	TGTGCCAGCAGCGATGGACAGGAAAACAATCAGCCCCAGCATTTT
-	TRBV7-6	TRBJ1-1	-	CASSKDSPTEAFF	TGTGCCAGCAGCAAAGACAGTCCCACTGAAGCTTTCTTT
-	TRBV11-2	TRBJ2-3	-	CASSLVGLATDTQYF	TGTGCCAGCAGCTTAGTAGGGCTAGCTACAGATACGCAGTATTTT
TRBD2	TRBV2	TRBJ2-3	-	CASSGQAGIADTQYF	TGTGCCAGCAGTGGTCAAGCGGGGATCGCAGATACGCAGTATTTT
TRBD1	TRBV6-6	TRBJ1-1	-	CASSRQGAITEAFF	TGTGCCAGCAGTCGACAGGGGGCTATCACTGAAGCTTTCTTT
TRBD1	TRBV19	TRBJ1-1	-	CASTNRGRSDTEAFF	TGTGCCAGTACCAACAGGGGGCGGTCGGATACTGAAGCTTTCTTT
-	TRBV9	TRBJ1-4	once	CASSGLTGKLFF	TGTGCCAGCAGCGGCTTAACCGGGAAACTGTTTTTT
-	TRBV6-5	TRBJ2-5	-	CASSYSSLDQETQYF	TGTGCCAGCAGTTACTCGAGCCTAGACCAAGAGACCCAGTACTTC
-	TRBV25-1	TRBJ1-3	-	CASSDTTGHSGNTIYF	TGTGCCAGCAGTGATACAACAGGGCACTCTGGAAACACCATATATTTT
TRBD1	TRBV28	TRBJ1-5	-	CASSFGQVREPQHF	TGTGCCAGCAGTTTCGGACAGGTTCGTGAGCCCCAGCATTTT
TRBD2	TRBV28	TRBJ2-1	-	CASSLPSGNEQFF	TGTGCCAGCAGCCTCCCTAGCGGCAATGAGCAGTTCTTC
-	TRBV7-9	TRBJ1-6	-	CASSLAQASPLHF	TGTGCCAGCAGCTTAGCGCAGGCATCACCCCTCCACTTT
TRBD1	TRBV27	TRBJ1-2	-	CASRQPGGAGYGYTF	TGTGCCAGCAGACAACCAGGGGGCGCGGGCTATGGCTACACCTTC
-	TRBV30	TRBJ1-1	-	CAFQEGVGTEAFF	TGTGCCTTTCAGGAAGGGGTTGGCACTGAAGCTTTCTTT
TRBD2	TRBV24-1	TRBJ2-5	-	CATRAGGFDETQYF	TGTGCCACCAGGGCGGGAGGCTTCGATGAGACCCAGTACTTC
-	TRBV6-5	TRBJ1-2	-	CASSRSRTATYGYTF	TGTGCCAGCAGCCGAAGCCGGACAGCCACCTATGGCTACACCTTC
-	TRBV30	TRBJ1-1	-	CAWSYSGAEAFF	TGTGCCTGGAGTTATTCGGGAGCCGAAGCTTTCTTT
-	TRBV15	TRBJ1-6	few	CATSRGREGNSPLHF	TGTGCCACCAGCAGAGGCAGGGAGGGTAATTCACCCCTCCACTTT
-	TRBV24-1	TRBJ2-7	-	CATSDRGASEQYF	TGTGCCACCAGTGATCGGGGGGCGAGCGAGCAGTACTTC
-	TRBV6-6	TRBJ2-7	-	CASSYSVPAGKYEQYF	TGTGCCAGCAGTTACTCGGTCCCCGCAGGGAAATACGAGCAGTACTTC
-	TRBV24-1	TRBJ2-3	-	CATSDFRGPSTDTQYF	TGTGCCACCAGTGATTTCAGGGGACCATCCACAGATACGCAGTATTTT